The clone carrying this T cell receptor beta chain was seen more than once but under ten times. The antigen is undetermined. TCRdb itself ran the 5' RACE reads through MiXCR, one entry per CDR3 protein. Among 400,000 to 650,000 distinct CDR3 sequences listed, 21% were seen once. This CDR3 is built from 16 residues. J gave up 1 base and V 5 bases, and 6 bases lay outside the gene matches. Germline loops: CDR1 SEHNR, CDR2 FQNEAQ (reference sequence). The data stem from a study of T cells after yellow fever vaccination. As for the study in general: SMART-Seq v4 Ultra Low Input prepared libraries from low-cell fractions. Study observations and caveats: The bulk population could contribute abundant contaminating clonotypes to FACS-sorted repertoires. The booster saw the reappearance of most primary-vaccination clones (approximately 97% CD4, around 88% CD8). Peaking faster, on day 5 versus 15, the secondary response was nonetheless weaker.

The gene calls are TRBV7-9 and TRBJ2-2, with TRBD1 matching over 8 bases. The source is a man aged 18 to 30 who received the YFV17D yellow fever vaccine. The material sequenced was PBMCs, taken roughly 20 days after the first yellow fever vaccination. The CDR3 is CASSPPGTGNTGELFF. In nucleotides, the CDR3 is TGTGCCAGCAGCCCCCCCGGGACAGGGAACACCGGGGAGCTGTTTTTT.